This entry lists 7 T cell receptor beta chains sequenced from one sample in a study of blood T cell repertoires in COVID-19. This table comes from immunoSEQ multiplex PCR, and its TCRdb copy is limited to in-frame clones, with some not included. Here the sample spans just over 300,000 clones, 90% being singletons. The specimen sequenced was PBMCs or T cells enriched from blood (not recorded which). The receptors here all came from a woman under 30 with acute COVID-19.

The rearrangement uses TRBV2 and TRBJ1-5, with D tentatively TRBD1 (5 bases). Germline CDR1 reads SNHLY; CDR2 reads FYNNEI. CDR3 size: 14 residues. V gave up 1 base and J gave up 3 bases, with 7 bases separating them. CDR3 bases: TGTGCCAGCAGTGAAGGACAGAACAATCAGCCCCAGCATTTT. This encodes CASSEGQNNQPQHF.

The rearrangement uses TRBV18 and TRBJ1-1, with a possible D match to TRBD1 (5 bases). V shed 1 base and J shed 7 bases, with 22 bases lying between them. The germline V gene has CDR1 KGHSH and CDR2 LQKENI. This CDR3 is 17 amino acids long. The chain's CDR3 is CASSPLARHPGGNEAFF. The DNA for the CDR3 is TGTGCCAGCTCACCACTAGCTCGCCACCCGGGGGGTAATGAAGCTTTCTTT.

V is TRBV18 and J is TRBJ1-6, with TRBD1 matching over 7 bases. The CDR3 sequence is 16 residues long. With V trimmed by 2 bases and J by 7 bases, 8 bases remained unmatched. The germline V gene has CDR1 KGHSH and CDR2 LQKENI. CDR3 region: CASSPTGDGWNSPLHF. For the CDR3, the DNA is TGTGCCAGCTCACCAACAGGGGACGGGTGGAATTCACCCCTCCACTTT.

The V and J genes are TRBV10-3 and TRBJ2-7, with a possible D match to TRBD2 (6 bases). Between the trimmed V and J ends, which lost 6 bases and 1 base, there was a span of 16 bases. The length of the CDR3 is 15 residues. Germline V gene data show CDR1 as ENHRY and CDR2 as SYGVKD. For the CDR3, the DNA is TGTGCCATCAGGGAATCTAGCGAGAGTTCCTACGAGCAGTACTTC. Its protein is CAIRESSESSYEQYF.

V usage is TRBV28 and J usage is TRBJ1-2; no clear D gene. The CDR3 runs 18 residues. V lost 2 bases, J lost 0 bases, and 19 bases lay in between. The germline gives CDR1 MDHEN, CDR2 SYDVKM. The CDR3 coding sequence is TGTGCCAGCAGTTTAGACGGGGTAGGCCCCAGCCCTAACTATGGCTACACCTTC. The encoded protein is CASSLDGVGPSPNYGYTF.

CDR3 bases: TGTGCCAGCAGTTCACCAGGGGACCACCACTACGAGCAGTACTTC. Encoded protein: CASSSPGDHHYEQYF. The chain links TRBV28 to TRBJ2-7; possible D gene TRBD1, 6 bases. V lost 4 bases to trimming and J lost 3 bases, with 16 bases between them. CDR1 and CDR2 (germline): MDHEN, SYDVKM. This CDR3 contains 15 residues.

The CDR3 DNA reads as TGTGCCAGCAGTTTAGACAGGGCTAGCAATCAGCCCCAGCATTTT. It codes for CASSLDRASNQPQHF. The chain employs TRBV27 and TRBJ1-5; TRBD1 agrees at 7 bases. V dropped 2 bases and J dropped 0; count of bases not matched to a gene: 1. The CDR3 loop spans 15 amino acids. Per the germline V gene, CDR1 is MNHEY and CDR2 is SMNVEV (reference sequence).